These T cell receptor beta chains were read from a single sample in a study of blood T cell repertoires in COVID-19. Using immunoSEQ multiplex PCR, the repertoire was profiled, and TCRdb retains in-frame clones only, with some absent. The sample includes more than 130,000 clones, approximately 84% of them seen just once. Sample: peripheral blood. The receptor set was obtained from a woman of 80 years or more in a cohort sampled during active or convalescent COVID-19. CDR3s include the opening cysteine and the closing phenylalanine or tryptophan. D genes are given only for firm matches. Some rows have no size entry. The others give once, few or many, or a class for an expanded clone.

j_gene: TRBJ2-1; v_gene: TRBV10-3; abundance: -; d_gene: -; len: 15; CDR3nt: TGTGCCATCAATCGACAGTCCCACTCCTACAATGAGCAGTTCTTC; CDR3aa: CAINRQSHSYNEQFF
j_gene: TRBJ2-2; v_gene: TRBV9; abundance: -; d_gene: -; len: 16; CDR3nt: TGTGCCAGCAGCACTCGCGGCAGGGTTAACACCGGGGAGCTGTTTTTT; CDR3aa: CASSTRGRVNTGELFF
j_gene: TRBJ1-6; v_gene: TRBV2; abundance: -; d_gene: -; len: 15; CDR3nt: TGTGCCAGCACCGCAGGACAGATCTATAATTCACCCCTCCACTTT; CDR3aa: CASTAGQIYNSPLHF
j_gene: TRBJ1-3; v_gene: TRBV10-1; abundance: once; d_gene: TRBD1; len: 18; CDR3nt: TGCGCCATCACCCGGGGGACAGGGGCTACTCTCTCTGGAAACACCATATATTTT; CDR3aa: CAITRGTGATLSGNTIYF
j_gene: TRBJ2-6; v_gene: TRBV18; abundance: -; d_gene: -; len: 15; CDR3nt: TGTGCCAGCTCCCCAGGGGCCTCTGGGGCCAACGTCCTGACTTTC; CDR3aa: CASSPGASGANVLTF
j_gene: TRBJ1-1; v_gene: TRBV7-2; abundance: -; d_gene: -; len: 15; CDR3nt: TGTGCCAGCAGCTTAACCCCGGGTGTGAACACTGAAGCTTTCTTT; CDR3aa: CASSLTPGVNTEAFF
j_gene: TRBJ1-3; v_gene: TRBV4-1; abundance: -; d_gene: TRBD1; len: 14; CDR3nt: TGCGCCAGCAGCCAGGGACAGGGGGGTGGCACCATATATTTT; CDR3aa: CASSQGQGGGTIYF
j_gene: TRBJ1-5; v_gene: TRBV18; abundance: -; d_gene: TRBD1; len: 14; CDR3nt: TGTGCCAGCTCTCCCGATACAGGGGATCAGCCCCAGCATTTT; CDR3aa: CASSPDTGDQPQHF
j_gene: TRBJ1-2; v_gene: TRBV11-3; abundance: few; d_gene: TRBD1; len: 18; CDR3nt: TGTGCCAGCAGCCCGCGATGGAGGGGGCTGAGTTCTAACTATGGCTACACCTTC; CDR3aa: CASSPRWRGLSSNYGYTF
j_gene: TRBJ1-1; v_gene: TRBV5-1; abundance: -; d_gene: TRBD1; len: 18; CDR3nt: TGCGCCAGCAGCAAGGGACAGGGGTACGGGTCTGGATTAACTGAAGCTTTCTTT; CDR3aa: CASSKGQGYGSGLTEAFF
j_gene: TRBJ1-2; v_gene: TRBV29-1; abundance: -; d_gene: -; len: 11; CDR3nt: TGCAGCGTTGCCGGGAACTATGGCTACACCTTC; CDR3aa: CSVAGNYGYTF
j_gene: TRBJ1-2; v_gene: TRBV7-2; abundance: -; d_gene: -; len: 18; CDR3nt: TGTGCCAGCAGCTACCAAATAGGCCGCGGGGAGAGAAACTATGGCTACACCTTC; CDR3aa: CASSYQIGRGERNYGYTF
j_gene: TRBJ2-2; v_gene: TRBV19; abundance: few; d_gene: TRBD1; len: 16; CDR3nt: TGTGCCAGTAGTATTATTGGGACAGGGGGTCTTGGGGAGCTGTTTTTT; CDR3aa: CASSIIGTGGLGELFF
j_gene: TRBJ1-2; v_gene: TRBV5-6; abundance: once; d_gene: -; len: 12; CDR3nt: TGTGCCAGCAGAGACAATTACTATGGCTACACCTTC; CDR3aa: CASRDNYYGYTF
j_gene: TRBJ2-2; v_gene: TRBV29-1; abundance: once; d_gene: TRBD2; len: 17; CDR3nt: TGCAGCGTTGAACGGCTAGCGGGGGGGATGAACACCGGGGAGCTGTTTTTT; CDR3aa: CSVERLAGGMNTGELFF
j_gene: TRBJ2-1; v_gene: TRBV6-6; abundance: -; d_gene: -; len: 14; CDR3nt: TGTGCCAGCAGTTACTCGTCAGGGTTGAGCGAGCAGTTCTTC; CDR3aa: CASSYSSGLSEQFF
j_gene: TRBJ1-6; v_gene: TRBV5-6; abundance: -; d_gene: -; len: 15; CDR3nt: TGTGCCAGCAGCTTGTTGGTCCTGAGTAGTTCACCCCTCCACTTT; CDR3aa: CASSLLVLSSSPLHF
j_gene: TRBJ1-2; v_gene: TRBV18; abundance: -; d_gene: -; len: 15; CDR3nt: TGTGCCAGCTCACCAACTGGCGGGGGGGACTATGGCTACACCTTC; CDR3aa: CASSPTGGGDYGYTF
j_gene: TRBJ2-3; v_gene: TRBV14; abundance: -; d_gene: TRBD2; len: 17; CDR3nt: TGTGCCAGCAGCCAAAACGGGCGGCCCGGGGGGACAGATACGCAGTATTTT; CDR3aa: CASSQNGRPGGTDTQYF
j_gene: TRBJ1-3; v_gene: TRBV6-5; abundance: -; d_gene: -; len: 15; CDR3nt: TGTGCCAGCAGTTACTCCACCGCGAGTGGAAACACCATATATTTT; CDR3aa: CASSYSTASGNTIYF
j_gene: TRBJ2-1; v_gene: TRBV11-3; abundance: -; d_gene: -; len: 15; CDR3nt: TGTGCCAGCAGGCCATCCTGGCGGGGTATAGGTGAGCAGTTCTTC; CDR3aa: CASRPSWRGIGEQFF
j_gene: TRBJ1-2; v_gene: TRBV5-1; abundance: -; d_gene: TRBD1; len: 14; CDR3nt: TGCGCCAGCAGGCAAACAGGGGATAGTAAGGGCTACACCTTC; CDR3aa: CASRQTGDSKGYTF
j_gene: TRBJ2-5; v_gene: TRBV7-3; abundance: -; d_gene: -; len: 13; CDR3nt: TGTGCCAGCAGCCCCGGACACGGGGAGACCCAGTACTTC; CDR3aa: CASSPGHGETQYF
j_gene: TRBJ2-7; v_gene: TRBV4-1; abundance: -; d_gene: TRBD2; len: 17; CDR3nt: TGCGCCAGCAGCCACCCGGGACTAGCGGGGAGCTCCTACGAGCAGTACTTC; CDR3aa: CASSHPGLAGSSYEQYF
j_gene: TRBJ1-1; v_gene: TRBV18; abundance: few; d_gene: TRBD1; len: 12; CDR3nt: TGTGCCAGCTCACCCCGACAGGGTGAGGCTTTCTTT; CDR3aa: CASSPRQGEAFF
j_gene: TRBJ2-1; v_gene: TRBV5-6; abundance: -; d_gene: -; len: 12; CDR3nt: TGTGCCAGCAGCTTGGCAGGTCTCCTTTGGGTCTTC; CDR3aa: CASSLAGLLWVF
j_gene: TRBJ2-3; v_gene: TRBV5-1; abundance: -; d_gene: TRBD1; len: 13; CDR3nt: TGCGCCAGCTTTGGACAGGCTGGAGATACGCAGTATTTT; CDR3aa: CASFGQAGDTQYF
j_gene: TRBJ2-3; v_gene: TRBV5-1; abundance: -; d_gene: -; len: 13; CDR3nt: TGCGCCAGTTCTGGGGGGAACACAGATACGCAGTATTTT; CDR3aa: CASSGGNTDTQYF
j_gene: TRBJ1-2; v_gene: TRBV6-2/TRBV6-3; abundance: -; d_gene: -; len: 15; CDR3nt: TGTGCCAGCAGTAACCAACAGGGTGGTAACTATGGCTACACCTTC; CDR3aa: CASSNQQGGNYGYTF
j_gene: TRBJ2-7; v_gene: TRBV19; abundance: once; d_gene: -; len: 14; CDR3nt: TGTGCCAGTAGTAATGGCGGGGTTGCCTACGAGCAGTACTTC; CDR3aa: CASSNGGVAYEQYF
j_gene: TRBJ1-6; v_gene: TRBV9; abundance: -; d_gene: TRBD1; len: 13; CDR3nt: TGTGCCAGCAGTGCCGGGACAGGGGGACCCCTCCACTTT; CDR3aa: CASSAGTGGPLHF
j_gene: TRBJ1-2; v_gene: TRBV10-3; abundance: once; d_gene: -; len: 13; CDR3nt: TGTGCCATCAGGGAGGAGGTGGGCTATGGCTACACCTTC; CDR3aa: CAIREEVGYGYTF
j_gene: TRBJ2-3; v_gene: TRBV19; abundance: -; d_gene: -; len: 17; CDR3nt: TGTGCCAGTAGTATGGGAGCTTGGACAGAGAGCACAGATACGCAGTATTTT; CDR3aa: CASSMGAWTESTDTQYF
j_gene: TRBJ1-2; v_gene: TRBV6-5; abundance: -; d_gene: TRBD1; len: 15; CDR3nt: TGTGCCACCAGGAAGTCGGGACAGGGGAACTATGGCTACACCTTC; CDR3aa: CATRKSGQGNYGYTF
j_gene: TRBJ2-7; v_gene: TRBV6-6; abundance: few; d_gene: TRBD2; len: 16; CDR3nt: TGTGCCAGCAGTTCAATTTCTAGCGGGGGGGCTGGCGAGCAGTACTTC; CDR3aa: CASSSISSGGAGEQYF
j_gene: TRBJ1-1; v_gene: TRBV14; abundance: -; d_gene: TRBD1; len: 13; CDR3nt: TGTGCCAGCTCAAGGGGGCTGGACACTGAAGCTTTCTTT; CDR3aa: CASSRGLDTEAFF
j_gene: TRBJ2-5; v_gene: TRBV30; abundance: once; d_gene: TRBD1; len: 12; CDR3nt: TGTGCCTGGAACAGGGGCCAAGAGACCCAGTACTTC; CDR3aa: CAWNRGQETQYF
j_gene: TRBJ2-7; v_gene: TRBV29-1; abundance: -; d_gene: TRBD2; len: 13; CDR3nt: TGCAGCTTCTCGGATTCTAGCGGGGGGACGCAGTACTTC; CDR3aa: CSFSDSSGGTQYF
j_gene: TRBJ1-1; v_gene: TRBV6-2/TRBV6-3; abundance: -; d_gene: -; len: 14; CDR3nt: TGTGCCAGCAGTTACTCGCCGGGAAACACTGAAGCTTTCTTT; CDR3aa: CASSYSPGNTEAFF
j_gene: TRBJ1-6; v_gene: TRBV7-3; abundance: -; d_gene: -; len: 17; CDR3nt: TGTGCCAGCAGCAACCCGGGAGGGGTGCAGGGGAGATCACCCCTCCACTTT; CDR3aa: CASSNPGGVQGRSPLHF
j_gene: TRBJ1-1; v_gene: TRBV5-4; abundance: -; d_gene: -; len: 13; CDR3nt: TGTGCCAGCAGCCGGGACATGAACACTGAAGCTTTCTTT; CDR3aa: CASSRDMNTEAFF
j_gene: TRBJ2-1; v_gene: TRBV12-3/TRBV12-4; abundance: -; d_gene: -; len: 13; CDR3nt: TGTGCCAGCAGGACCGGGACTCTCAATGAGCAGTTCTTC; CDR3aa: CASRTGTLNEQFF
j_gene: TRBJ1-6; v_gene: TRBV19; abundance: -; d_gene: TRBD1; len: 15; CDR3nt: TGTGCCAGTAGTACCGGACAGGGGCTGAATTCACCCCTCCACTTT; CDR3aa: CASSTGQGLNSPLHF
j_gene: TRBJ1-2; v_gene: TRBV7-9; abundance: -; d_gene: TRBD1; len: 14; CDR3nt: TGTGCCAGCAGCTTACGGGGACAGGGGAGTGGCTACACCTTC; CDR3aa: CASSLRGQGSGYTF
j_gene: TRBJ1-6; v_gene: TRBV7-8; abundance: -; d_gene: -; len: 15; CDR3nt: TGTGCCAGCAGCTCTCAGACAGTTCCGAATTCACCCCTCCACTTT; CDR3aa: CASSSQTVPNSPLHF
j_gene: TRBJ1-4; v_gene: TRBV3-1/TRBV3-2; abundance: once; d_gene: -; len: 13; CDR3nt: TGTGCCAGCAGCCAAGGACGGAGGGAAAAACTGTTTTTT; CDR3aa: CASSQGRREKLFF
j_gene: TRBJ1-1; v_gene: TRBV13; abundance: -; d_gene: -; len: 16; CDR3nt: TGTGCCAGCAGCTTAAGGTGGGCAGGGTTGAACACTGAAGCTTTCTTT; CDR3aa: CASSLRWAGLNTEAFF
j_gene: TRBJ2-3; v_gene: TRBV28; abundance: -; d_gene: -; len: 18; CDR3nt: TGTGCCAGCAGTTCCGGTGTTTTAGGGGGGGGTGCAGCAGATACGCAGTATTTT; CDR3aa: CASSSGVLGGGAADTQYF
j_gene: TRBJ1-4; v_gene: TRBV9; abundance: -; d_gene: TRBD1; len: 15; CDR3nt: TGTGCCAGCAGCGTAGGAACAGGGGGTAATGAAAAACTGTTTTTT; CDR3aa: CASSVGTGGNEKLFF
j_gene: TRBJ1-1; v_gene: TRBV6-2/TRBV6-3; abundance: -; d_gene: TRBD1; len: 14; CDR3nt: TGTGCCAGCAGCCCCTGGGCAGGGGGCGCCGAAGCTTTCTTT; CDR3aa: CASSPWAGGAEAFF
j_gene: TRBJ1-1; v_gene: TRBV11-2; abundance: -; d_gene: -; len: 14; CDR3nt: TGTGCCAGCAGCACTACGACAGCGAACACTGAAGCTTTCTTT; CDR3aa: CASSTTTANTEAFF
j_gene: TRBJ1-5; v_gene: TRBV6-5; abundance: -; d_gene: TRBD1; len: 15; CDR3nt: TGTGCCAGCAGTTACTTAGACAGGGGGCATCAGCCCCAGCATTTT; CDR3aa: CASSYLDRGHQPQHF
j_gene: TRBJ1-1; v_gene: TRBV6-2/TRBV6-3; abundance: few; d_gene: -; len: 14; CDR3nt: TGTGCCAGCAGTTACCATGGGACATCAGATGAAGCTTTCTTT; CDR3aa: CASSYHGTSDEAFF
j_gene: TRBJ1-6; v_gene: TRBV6-5; abundance: -; d_gene: TRBD1; len: 13; CDR3nt: TGTGCCAGCAGTTATCGGACAGGTACCCCCCTCCACTTT; CDR3aa: CASSYRTGTPLHF
j_gene: TRBJ1-1; v_gene: TRBV15; abundance: -; d_gene: TRBD1; len: 14; CDR3nt: TGTGCCACCAGCAGAATACCGGGACAGGGCCAAGCTTTCTTT; CDR3aa: CATSRIPGQGQAFF